This T cell receptor beta chain was found in a study of T cells in Graves' hyperthyroidism and ophthalmopathy. This clonotype turned up a few times. RNA transcripts yielded amplified TCR beta CDR3 regions. The HTBI set primed first-round TCR CDR3 RT-PCR. TCRdb ran MiXCR on the multiplex PCR reads and lists one entry per CDR3 protein. This sample has about 690,000 distinct CDR3 sequences; 15% to 20% occur once, and the top ten carry around 15%. This CDR3 region has 15 residues. Germline CDR1 reads LNHDA; CDR2 reads SQIVND (reference sequence). V was cut by 4 bases and J by 13 bases, with 25 bases left in between.

This chain links TRBV19 with TRBJ1-2, with D perhaps matching TRBD1 (5 bases). The sequence was obtained from a man in his fifties or sixties with Graves' hyperthyroidism. The sample consisted of blood. The CDR3 reads CASSTGAGPSSEGTF. The CDR3 nucleotides are TGTGCCAGTAGTACGGGAGCGGGACCCAGCTCAGAGGGCACCTTC.